This entry is about one T cell receptor (beta chain). The target antigen is unknown. Cells were stimulated with CMV-infected fibroblast lysates at about 9.4 ug/mL. CD40L-negative CD69-negative CD45RO-high memory CD4+ T cells were sorted as populations depleted of antigen-responding cells. Plasma HIV-1 RNA stayed below 50 copies/mL for at least 4 years. This sample was taken from a study of persistence of HIV-infected CD4 T cells. Sequencing used immunoSEQ version 4 in survey mode. Sequencing used immunoSEQ multiplex PCR; TCRdb keeps in-frame clones, though not all of them. The sample has roughly 34,000 clones; 65% to 90% are singletons. Here the sequenced sample was CD4+ T cells sorted from PBMCs after approximately 19-hour stimulation, taken from a patient who received antiretroviral therapy. The sequence was collected from an adult man with HIV who was CMV-seropositive.

The CDR3 bases are TGTGCCAGCAGCATCACCAGGGGAAGCGGCTACACCTTC. It translates to CASSITRGSGYTF. The V and J genes are TRBV7-9 and TRBJ1-2; D perhaps matches TRBD1 (6 bases). Germline-derived CDR1 and CDR2 are SEHNR and FQNEAQ (reference sequence). Trimming cost V 5 bases and J 8 bases, with 15 bases left between them. The CDR3 is 13 residues long.